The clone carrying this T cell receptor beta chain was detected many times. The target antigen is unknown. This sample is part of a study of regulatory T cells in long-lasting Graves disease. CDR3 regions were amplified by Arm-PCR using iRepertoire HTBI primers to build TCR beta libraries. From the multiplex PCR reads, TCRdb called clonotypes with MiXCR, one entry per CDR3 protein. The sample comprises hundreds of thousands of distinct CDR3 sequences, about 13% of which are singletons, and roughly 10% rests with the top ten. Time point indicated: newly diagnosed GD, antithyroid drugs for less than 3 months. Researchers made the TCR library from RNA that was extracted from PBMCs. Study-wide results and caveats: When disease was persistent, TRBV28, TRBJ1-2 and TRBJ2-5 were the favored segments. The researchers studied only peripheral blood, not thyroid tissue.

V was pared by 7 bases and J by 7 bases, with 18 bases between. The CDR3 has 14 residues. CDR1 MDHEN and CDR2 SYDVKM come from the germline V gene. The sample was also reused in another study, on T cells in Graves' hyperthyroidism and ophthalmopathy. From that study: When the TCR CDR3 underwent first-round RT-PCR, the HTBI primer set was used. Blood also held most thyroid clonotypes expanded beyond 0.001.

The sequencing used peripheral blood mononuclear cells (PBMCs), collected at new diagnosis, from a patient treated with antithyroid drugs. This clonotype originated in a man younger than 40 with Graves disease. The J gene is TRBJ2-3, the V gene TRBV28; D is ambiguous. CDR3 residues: CASTINPSVYTQYF. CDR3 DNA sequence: TGTGCCAGCACTATCAACCCCTCAGTTTATACGCAGTATTTT.